This T cell receptor (beta chain) was captured by sequencing in a study of OX40 agonist ivuxolimab in advanced cancers. Looking at the study overall: Patients were treated with intravenous ivuxolimab, dosed at 0.01 to 10 mg/kg and infused every 2 weeks.

A note on this clone: Its antigen remains unidentified.

Sampled blood was obtained at baseline, cycle 4 day 1, and cycle 7 day 1. General study findings and limits: The antigen specificity of the peripheral T cells (those that were expanded) was not determined.

Germline V gene data show CDR1 as LNHDA and CDR2 as SQIVND (reference sequence). The CDR3 is 14 residues long. V lost 4 bases and J 4 bases, leaving 13 bases between the germline ends. Method: immunoSEQ multiplex PCR; TCRdb's copy keeps in-frame clones and lacks some. The data contain about 82,000 clones, 86% of them singletons. The rearrangement joins TRBV19 to TRBJ1-2; D is undetermined. The sequence was obtained from an adult with an advanced solid tumor such as melanoma, head and neck, liver or kidney cancer. The source material was CD4+ or CD8+ T cells sorted from blood, sampled in a trial of the OX40 agonist ivuxolimab. CDR3 nucleotide sequence: TGTGCCAGTAGTACAACCCCGGACCCCTATGGCTACACCTTC. As protein: CASSTTPDPYGYTF.